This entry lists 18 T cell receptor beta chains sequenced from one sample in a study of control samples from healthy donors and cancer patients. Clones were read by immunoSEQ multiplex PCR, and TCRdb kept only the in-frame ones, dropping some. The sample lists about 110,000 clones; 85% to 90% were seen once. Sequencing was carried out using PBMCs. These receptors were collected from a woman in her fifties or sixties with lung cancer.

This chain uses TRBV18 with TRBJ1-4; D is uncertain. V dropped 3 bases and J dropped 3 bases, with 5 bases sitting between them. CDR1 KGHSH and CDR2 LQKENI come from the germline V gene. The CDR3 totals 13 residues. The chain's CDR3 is CASSPDPNEKLFF. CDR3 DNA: TGTGCCAGCTCACCGGACCCTAATGAAAAACTGTTTTTT. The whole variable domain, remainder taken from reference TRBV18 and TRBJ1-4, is NAGVMQNPRHLVRRRGQEARLRCSPMKGHSHVYWYRQLPEEGLKFMVYLQKENIIDESGMPKERFSAEFPKEGPSILRIQQVVRGDSAAYFCASSPDPNEKLFFGSGTQLSVL.

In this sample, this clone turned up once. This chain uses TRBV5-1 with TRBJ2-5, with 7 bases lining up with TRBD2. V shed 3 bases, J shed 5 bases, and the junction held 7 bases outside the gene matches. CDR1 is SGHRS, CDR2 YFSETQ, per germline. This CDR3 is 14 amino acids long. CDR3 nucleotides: TGCGCCAGCAGCTACGGACTAGAGGGGGAGACCCAGTACTTC. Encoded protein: CASSYGLEGETQYF.

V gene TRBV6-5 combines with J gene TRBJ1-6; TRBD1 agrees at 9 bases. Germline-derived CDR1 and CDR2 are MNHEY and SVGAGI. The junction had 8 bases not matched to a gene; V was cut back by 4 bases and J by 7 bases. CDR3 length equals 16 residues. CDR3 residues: CASSSRLTGGNSPLHF. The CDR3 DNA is TGTGCCAGCAGTTCCAGGTTGACAGGGGGAAATTCACCCCTCCACTTT.

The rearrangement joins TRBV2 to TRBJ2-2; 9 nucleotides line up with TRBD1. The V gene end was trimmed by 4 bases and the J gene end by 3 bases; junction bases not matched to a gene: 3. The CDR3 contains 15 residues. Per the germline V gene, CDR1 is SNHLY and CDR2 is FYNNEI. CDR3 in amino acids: CASSAGQGYTGELFF. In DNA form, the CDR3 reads TGTGCCAGCAGTGCGGGACAGGGTTACACCGGGGAGCTGTTTTTT.

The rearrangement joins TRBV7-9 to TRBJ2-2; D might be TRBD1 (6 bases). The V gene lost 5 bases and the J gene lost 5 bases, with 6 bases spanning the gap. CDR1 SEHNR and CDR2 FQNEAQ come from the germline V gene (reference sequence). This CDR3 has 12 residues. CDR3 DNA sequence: TGTGCCAGCAGCCAGGGGACCGGGGAGCTGTTTTTT. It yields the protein CASSQGTGELFF.

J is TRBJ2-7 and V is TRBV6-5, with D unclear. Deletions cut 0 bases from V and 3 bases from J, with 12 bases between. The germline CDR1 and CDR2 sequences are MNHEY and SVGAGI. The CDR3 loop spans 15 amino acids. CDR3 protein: CASSYSVGSNYEQYF. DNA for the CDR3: TGTGCCAGCAGTTACTCGGTTGGCAGTAACTACGAGCAGTACTTC.

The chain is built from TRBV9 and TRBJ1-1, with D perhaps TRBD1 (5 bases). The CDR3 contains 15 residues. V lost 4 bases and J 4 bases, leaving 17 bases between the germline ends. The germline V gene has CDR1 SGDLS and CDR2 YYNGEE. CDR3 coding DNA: TGTGCCAGCAGCCCAAGAGGAGGGACGGGCACTGAAGCTTTCTTT. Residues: CASSPRGGTGTEAFF.

The CDR3 sequence is CSASLAYSTDTQYF. CDR3 DNA: TGCAGTGCTAGTCTAGCGTATAGCACAGATACGCAGTATTTT. The chain has TRBV20-1 and TRBJ2-3; the D gene is possibly TRBD2 (6 bases). V was pared by 3 bases and J by 0 bases, with 10 bases between. This CDR3 has 14 residues. Germline-derived CDR1 and CDR2 are DFQATT and SNEGSKA (reference sequence).

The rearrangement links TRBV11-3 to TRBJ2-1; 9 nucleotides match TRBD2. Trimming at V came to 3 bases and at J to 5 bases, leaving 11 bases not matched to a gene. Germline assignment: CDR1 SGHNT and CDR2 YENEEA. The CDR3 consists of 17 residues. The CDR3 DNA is TGTGCCAGCAGCTTGAAAATCAGTGAGCGGGGGGACAATGAGCAGTTCTTC. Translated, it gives CASSLKISERGDNEQFF.

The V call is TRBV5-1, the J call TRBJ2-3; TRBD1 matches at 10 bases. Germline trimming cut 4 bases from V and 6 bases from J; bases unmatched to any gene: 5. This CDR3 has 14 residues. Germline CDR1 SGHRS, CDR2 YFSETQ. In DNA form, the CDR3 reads TGCGCCAGCAGCGAGGGACAGGGGTTGGATACGCAGTATTTT. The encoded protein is CASSEGQGLDTQYF.

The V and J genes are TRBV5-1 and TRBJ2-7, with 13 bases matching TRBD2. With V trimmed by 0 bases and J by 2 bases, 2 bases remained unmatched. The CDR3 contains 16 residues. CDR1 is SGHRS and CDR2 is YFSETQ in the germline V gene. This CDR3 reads CASSLDGLAGAYEQYF. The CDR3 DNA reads TGCGCCAGCAGCTTGGATGGACTAGCGGGGGCCTACGAGCAGTACTTC.

This CDR3 is CASSPLSGSPGEQYF. CDR3 sequence (DNA): TGTGCCAGCAGCCCCCTCTCTGGGAGCCCAGGCGAGCAGTACTTC. The chain uses TRBV9 and TRBJ2-7, with D perhaps TRBD2 (5 bases). The V gene lost 4 bases and the J gene lost 6 bases, with 20 bases spanning the gap. The germline CDR1 and CDR2 sequences are SGDLS and YYNGEE. This CDR3 has 15 residues.

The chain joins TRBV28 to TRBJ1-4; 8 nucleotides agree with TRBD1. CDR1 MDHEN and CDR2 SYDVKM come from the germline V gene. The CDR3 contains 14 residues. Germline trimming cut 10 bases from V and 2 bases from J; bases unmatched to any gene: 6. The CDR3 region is CATDRGRTNEKLFF. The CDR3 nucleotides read TGTGCCACCGACAGGGGTCGGACTAATGAAAAACTGTTTTTT.

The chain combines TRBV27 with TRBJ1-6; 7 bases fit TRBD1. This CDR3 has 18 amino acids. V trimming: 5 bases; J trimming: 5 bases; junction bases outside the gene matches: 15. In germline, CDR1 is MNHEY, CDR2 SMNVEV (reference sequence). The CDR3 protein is CASSPSGPWTGNNSPLHF. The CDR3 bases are TGTGCCAGCAGTCCTTCCGGCCCTTGGACAGGAAATAATTCACCCCTCCACTTT.

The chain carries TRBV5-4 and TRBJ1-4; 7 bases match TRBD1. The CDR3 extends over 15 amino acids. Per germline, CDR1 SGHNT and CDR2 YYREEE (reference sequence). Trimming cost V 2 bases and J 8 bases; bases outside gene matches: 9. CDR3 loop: CASSFRTGGGEKLFF. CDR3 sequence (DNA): TGTGCCAGCAGCTTTCGGACAGGCGGAGGCGAAAAACTGTTTTTT.

CDR3: CASTLGGGASGYTF. The CDR3 DNA reads as TGTGCCAGCACCCTCGGTGGAGGGGCGAGCGGCTACACCTTC. This sequence joins TRBV6-5 and TRBJ1-2; D may be TRBD1 (5 bases). CDR3 length: 14 residues. Germline V gene lookup returns CDR1 MNHEY and CDR2 SVGAGI. Trimming cost V 7 bases and J 8 bases, with 20 bases left between them.

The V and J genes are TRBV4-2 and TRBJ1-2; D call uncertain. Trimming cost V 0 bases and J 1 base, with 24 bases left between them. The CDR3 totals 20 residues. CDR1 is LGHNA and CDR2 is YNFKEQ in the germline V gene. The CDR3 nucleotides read TGTGCCAGCAGCCAAGATCCGTTGGCCAGCCCCTCTGGGCTTAACTATGGCTACACCTTC. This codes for CASSQDPLASPSGLNYGYTF.

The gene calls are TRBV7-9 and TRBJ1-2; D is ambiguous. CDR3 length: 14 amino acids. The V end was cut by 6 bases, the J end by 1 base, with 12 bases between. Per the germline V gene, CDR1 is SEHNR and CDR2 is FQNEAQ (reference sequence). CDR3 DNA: TGTGCCAGCAGGATAGAGGCGGTTAACTATGGCTACACCTTC. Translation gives CASRIEAVNYGYTF.